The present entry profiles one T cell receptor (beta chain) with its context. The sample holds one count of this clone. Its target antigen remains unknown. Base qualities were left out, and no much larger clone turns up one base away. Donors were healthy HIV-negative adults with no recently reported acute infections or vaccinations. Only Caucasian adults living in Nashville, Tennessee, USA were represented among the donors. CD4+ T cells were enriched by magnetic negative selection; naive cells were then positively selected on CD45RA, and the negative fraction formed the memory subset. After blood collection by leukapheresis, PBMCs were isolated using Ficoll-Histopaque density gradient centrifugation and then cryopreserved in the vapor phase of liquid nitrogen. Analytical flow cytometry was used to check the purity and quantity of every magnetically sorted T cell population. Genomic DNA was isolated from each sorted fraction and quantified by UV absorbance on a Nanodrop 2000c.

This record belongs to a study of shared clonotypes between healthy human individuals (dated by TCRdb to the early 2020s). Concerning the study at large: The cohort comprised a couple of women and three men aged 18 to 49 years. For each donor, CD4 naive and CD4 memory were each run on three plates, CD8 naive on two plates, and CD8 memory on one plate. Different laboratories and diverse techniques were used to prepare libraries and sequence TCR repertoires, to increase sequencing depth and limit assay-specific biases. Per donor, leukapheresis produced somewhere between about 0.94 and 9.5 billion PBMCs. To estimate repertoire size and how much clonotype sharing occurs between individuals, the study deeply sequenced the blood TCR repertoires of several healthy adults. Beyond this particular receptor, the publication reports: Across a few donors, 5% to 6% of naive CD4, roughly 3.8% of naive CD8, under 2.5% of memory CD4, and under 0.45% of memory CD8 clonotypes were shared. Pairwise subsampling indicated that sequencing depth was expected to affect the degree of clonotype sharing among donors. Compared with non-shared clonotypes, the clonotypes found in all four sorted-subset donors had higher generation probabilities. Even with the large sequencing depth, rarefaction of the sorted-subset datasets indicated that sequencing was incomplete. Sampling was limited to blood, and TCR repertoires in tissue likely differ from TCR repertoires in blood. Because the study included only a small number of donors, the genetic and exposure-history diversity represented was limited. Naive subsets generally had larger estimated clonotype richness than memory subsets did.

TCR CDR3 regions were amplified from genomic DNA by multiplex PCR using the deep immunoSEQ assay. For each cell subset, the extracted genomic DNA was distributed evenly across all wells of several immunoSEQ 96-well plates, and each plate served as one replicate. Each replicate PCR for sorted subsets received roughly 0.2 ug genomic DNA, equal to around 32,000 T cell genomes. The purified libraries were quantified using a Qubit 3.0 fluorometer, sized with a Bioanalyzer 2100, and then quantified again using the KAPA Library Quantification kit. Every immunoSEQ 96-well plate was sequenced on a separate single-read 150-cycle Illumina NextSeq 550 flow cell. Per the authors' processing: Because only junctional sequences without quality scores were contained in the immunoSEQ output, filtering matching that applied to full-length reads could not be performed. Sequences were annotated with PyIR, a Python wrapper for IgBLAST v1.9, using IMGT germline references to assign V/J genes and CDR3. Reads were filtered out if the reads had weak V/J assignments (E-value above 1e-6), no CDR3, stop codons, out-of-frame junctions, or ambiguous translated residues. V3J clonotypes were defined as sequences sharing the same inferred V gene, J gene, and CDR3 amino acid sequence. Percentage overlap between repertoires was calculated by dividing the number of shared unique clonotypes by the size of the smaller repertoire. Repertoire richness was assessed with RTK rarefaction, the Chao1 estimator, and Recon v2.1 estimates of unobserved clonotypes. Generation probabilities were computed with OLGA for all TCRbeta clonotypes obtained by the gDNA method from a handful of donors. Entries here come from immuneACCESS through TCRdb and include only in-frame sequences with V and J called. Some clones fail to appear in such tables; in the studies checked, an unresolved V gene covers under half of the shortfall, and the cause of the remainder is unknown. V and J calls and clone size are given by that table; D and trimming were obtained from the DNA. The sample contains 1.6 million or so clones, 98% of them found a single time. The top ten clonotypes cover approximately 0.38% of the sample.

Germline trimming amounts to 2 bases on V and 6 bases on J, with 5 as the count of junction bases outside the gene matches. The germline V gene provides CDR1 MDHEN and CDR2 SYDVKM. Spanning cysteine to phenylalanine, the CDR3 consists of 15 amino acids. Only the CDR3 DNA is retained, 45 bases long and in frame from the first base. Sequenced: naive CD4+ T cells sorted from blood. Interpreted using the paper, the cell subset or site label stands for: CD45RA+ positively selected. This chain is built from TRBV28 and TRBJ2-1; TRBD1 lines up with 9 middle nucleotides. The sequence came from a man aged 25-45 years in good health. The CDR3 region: CASSLSGTGINEQFF. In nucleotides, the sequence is TGTGCCAGCAGTTTAAGTGGGACAGGGATCAATGAGCAGTTCTTC.